Reported below is one T cell receptor (beta chain). Original analysis: Using reference gene primer amplification, nucleated cell counts were estimated. Sequenced by immunoSEQ multiplex PCR; TCRdb stores in-frame clones only, minus some. That table is the source of V, J and clone size, and D and trimming were worked out from the DNA. Among about 180,000 clones listed, about 91% were seen once. This entry belongs to a study of blood T cell repertoires in COVID-19. Study background: Samples representing acute and convalescent COVID-19 were sourced from the United States, Italy and Spain. The analysed material was cDNA or gDNA that came from T cells, B-cell-depleted T cells, or PBMCs.

The CDR3 runs to 15 residues. Trimming took 6 bases from V and 3 from J; bases not matched to a gene: 13. Germline CDR1 reads SQVTM; CDR2 reads ANQGSEA. This chain connects TRBV29-1 to TRBJ1-1; 7 bases are shared with TRBD1. This receptor was taken from a woman in her fifties or sixties with acute or convalescent COVID-19. Sequenced: peripheral blood. The CDR3 region is CSVGQIGSAYTEAFF. The CDR3 bases are TGCAGCGTGGGACAGATCGGGTCCGCGTACACTGAAGCTTTCTTT.